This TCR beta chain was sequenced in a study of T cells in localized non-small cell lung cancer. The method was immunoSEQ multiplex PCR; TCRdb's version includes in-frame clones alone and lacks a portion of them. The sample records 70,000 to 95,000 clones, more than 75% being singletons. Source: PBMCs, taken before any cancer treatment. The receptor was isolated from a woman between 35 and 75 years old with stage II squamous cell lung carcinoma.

CDR3: CSVRFQGIETQYF. The CDR3 DNA follows: TGCAGCGTTCGGTTCCAGGGTATTGAGACCCAGTACTTC. J is TRBJ2-5 and V is TRBV29-1; D possibly corresponds to TRBD1 (5 bases). The ends were cut back, 5 bases at V and 5 bases at J, with 15 bases in the middle. Germline CDR1 and CDR2: SQVTM and ANQGSEA. The CDR3 has 13 residues.